The T cell receptor beta chain under discussion was sequenced for a study of sequential checkpoint blockade in melanoma. About the study: After nivolumab or ipilimumab alone, twenty-two patients had week-13 rebiopsies.

Sample treatment: randomized to nivolumab then ipilimumab (arm A) or the reverse (arm B). Notes on the study in general: About 30 times likelier clinical benefit followed increased tumor T-cell fraction and clonality. Pretreatment TIL clonality tracked with response in the nivolumab-first arm.

A word on this clone: Its antigen is not identified.

This CDR3 is built from 18 residues. The germline V gene encodes CDR1 MNHGY and CDR2 SAAAGT. Losses at the gene ends were 5 bases for V and 5 bases for J; bases not matched to a gene: 17. TCRdb keeps only in-frame clones here, not all; method: immunoSEQ multiplex PCR. This table holds 15,000 to 20,000 clones, around 70% found once. V is TRBV6-8 and J is TRBJ2-1; 8 nucleotides match TRBD2. The material sequenced was tumor tissue (inferred from file names), taken from a patient given nivolumab and ipilimumab in sequence. The clonotype originates from a human donor with melanoma. This CDR3 reads CASSGWSSGSSRNNEQFF. CDR3 sequence (DNA): TGTGCCAGCAGTGGGTGGTCTAGCGGGTCGTCACGGAACAATGAGCAGTTCTTC.